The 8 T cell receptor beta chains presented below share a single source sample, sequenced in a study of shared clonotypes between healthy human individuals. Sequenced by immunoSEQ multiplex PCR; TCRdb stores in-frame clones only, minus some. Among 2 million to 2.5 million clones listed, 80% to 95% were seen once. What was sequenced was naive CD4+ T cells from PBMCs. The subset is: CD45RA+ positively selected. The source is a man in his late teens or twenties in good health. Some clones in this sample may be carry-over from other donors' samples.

The CDR3 spells CASSSVAGGPYNEQFF. CDR3 DNA sequence: TGCGCCAGCAGCTCTGTAGCGGGAGGCCCTTACAATGAGCAGTTCTTC. The chain couples TRBV5-1 to TRBJ2-1; 10 bases agree with TRBD2. The CDR3 is 16 amino acids. Germline V lookup: CDR1 SGHRS, CDR2 YFSETQ. V shed 3 bases and J 4 bases; nucleotides not matched to a gene: 7.

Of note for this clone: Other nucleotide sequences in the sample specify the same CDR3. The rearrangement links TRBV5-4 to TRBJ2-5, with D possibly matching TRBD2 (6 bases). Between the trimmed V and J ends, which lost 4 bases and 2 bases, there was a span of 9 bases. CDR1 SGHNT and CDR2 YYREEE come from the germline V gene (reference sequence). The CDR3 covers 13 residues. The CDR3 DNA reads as TGTGCCAGCAGCCCCGGAGGGCAAGAGACCCAGTACTTC. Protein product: CASSPGGQETQYF.

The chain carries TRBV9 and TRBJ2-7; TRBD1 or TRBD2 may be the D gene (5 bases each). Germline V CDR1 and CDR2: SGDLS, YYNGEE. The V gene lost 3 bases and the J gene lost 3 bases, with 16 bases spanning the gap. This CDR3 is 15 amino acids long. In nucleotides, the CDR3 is TGTGCCAGCAGCGGATCCGGGACGGCTCTCTACGAGCAGTACTTC. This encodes CASSGSGTALYEQYF.

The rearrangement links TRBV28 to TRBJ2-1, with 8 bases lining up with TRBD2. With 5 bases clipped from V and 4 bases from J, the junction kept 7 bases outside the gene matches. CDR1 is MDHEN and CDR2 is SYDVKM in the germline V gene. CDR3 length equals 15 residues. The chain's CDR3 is CASSEIAGTYNEQFF. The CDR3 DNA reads TGTGCCAGCAGTGAGATAGCGGGAACATACAATGAGCAGTTCTTC.

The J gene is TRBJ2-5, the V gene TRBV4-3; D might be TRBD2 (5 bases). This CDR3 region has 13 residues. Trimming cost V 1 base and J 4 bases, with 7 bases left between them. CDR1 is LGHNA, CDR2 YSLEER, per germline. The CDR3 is CASSQGERETQYF. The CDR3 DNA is TGCGCCAGCAGCCAAGGGGAGCGAGAGACCCAGTACTTC.

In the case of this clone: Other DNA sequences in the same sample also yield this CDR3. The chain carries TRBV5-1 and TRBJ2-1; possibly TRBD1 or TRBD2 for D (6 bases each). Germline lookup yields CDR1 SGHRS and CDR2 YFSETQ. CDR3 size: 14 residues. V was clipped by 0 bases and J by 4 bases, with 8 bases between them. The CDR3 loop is CASSLEGGYNEQFF. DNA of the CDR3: TGCGCCAGCAGCTTGGAAGGGGGGTACAATGAGCAGTTCTTC.

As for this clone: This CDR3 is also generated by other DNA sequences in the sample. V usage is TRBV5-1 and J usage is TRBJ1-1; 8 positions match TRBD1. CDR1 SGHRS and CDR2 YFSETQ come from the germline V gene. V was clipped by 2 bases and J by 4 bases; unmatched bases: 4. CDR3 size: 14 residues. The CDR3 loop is CASSLTTGGTEAFF. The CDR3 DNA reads TGCGCCAGCAGCTTAACAACAGGGGGCACTGAAGCTTTCTTT.

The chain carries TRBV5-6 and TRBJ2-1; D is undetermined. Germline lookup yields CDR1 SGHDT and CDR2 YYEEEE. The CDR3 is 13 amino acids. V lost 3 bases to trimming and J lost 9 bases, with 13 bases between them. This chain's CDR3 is CASSSTKKREQFF. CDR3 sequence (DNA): TGTGCCAGCAGCTCAACAAAGAAGCGTGAGCAGTTCTTC.